This paragraph reports one T cell receptor beta chain. The data derive from a study of T cell changes during pregnancy in multiple sclerosis. Germline CDR1 and CDR2: LNHDA and SQIVND (reference sequence). The V and J ends lost 5 bases and 0 bases respectively, with 11 bases between them. The CDR3 is 15 amino acids. TCRdb's copy holds only in-frame clones and misses some; the assay was immunoSEQ multiplex PCR. The sample records about 40,000 clones, 91% being singletons. The sequence was collected from a female donor with multiple sclerosis, enrolled in a pregnancy study. This sample comprised CD8+ T cells from peripheral blood mononuclear cells, obtained before pregnancy. The rearrangement links TRBV19 to TRBJ2-1; D might be TRBD2 (6 bases). CDR3 in DNA: TGTGCCAGTAGTCCGACTAGTTACTCCTACAATGAGCAGTTCTTC. The encoded protein is CASSPTSYSYNEQFF.